The source of this T cell receptor beta chain is a study of radiation and T cells in renal cell carcinoma. Whole-study results and caveats: Top tumor clonotypes rose in blood 2 weeks post-radiation, then contracted.

Stated time point: blood 4 weeks post-SBRT, at nephrectomy. Treatment reported: 15 Gy SBRT to primary tumor, nephrectomy 4 weeks later. Nephrectomy followed 15 Gy stereotactic body radiation by 4 weeks. The patient's renal cell carcinoma had clear cell pathology. This table comes from immunoSEQ multiplex PCR, and its TCRdb copy is limited to in-frame clones, with some not included. The sample has 80,000 or so clones, about nine tenths seen once. Remarks on this clone: Its antigen is unknown.

The sequence was obtained from an older woman with renal cell carcinoma. Sequenced here: blood, sampled from a patient whose treatment included radiotherapy and nephrectomy.

CDR3 sequence reads: CASTLTLGAYEQYF. The CDR3 DNA follows: TGTGCCAGTACCCTTACGCTGGGGGCCTACGAGCAGTACTTC. The J gene is TRBJ2-7, the V gene TRBV19; D may be TRBD1 or TRBD2 (5 bases each). With 7 bases removed from V and 2 bases from J, the gap between germline ends came to 15 bases. The germline V gene encodes CDR1 LNHDA and CDR2 SQIVND (reference sequence). CDR3 size: 14 residues.